These 7 T cell receptor beta chains came from one sample sequenced in a study of T cells after posttransplantation cyclophosphamide. Treatment was busulfan-fludarabine conditioning, a marrow graft, and cyclophosphamide on days +3 and +4. The table came from immunoSEQ multiplex PCR; TCRdb's copy has only in-frame clones and leaves some out. The sample includes approximately 8,400 clones, none of them occurring once. The sample consisted of PBMCs, taken nearly 95 days after allogeneic stem cell transplant with posttransplant cyclophosphamide. The source is a female patient over 55 who received an allogeneic stem cell transplant from an unrelated donor, was CMV-positive, and had acute GVHD only. Some T cells may be transferred from the graft donor.

This clone occurred many times. The DNA of the CDR3 is TGTGCCAGCAGTTTCTTGGGGGCTCGGACTGAAGCTTTCTTT. Translation gives CASSFLGARTEAFF. The rearrangement uses TRBV28 and TRBJ1-1, with a weak D call TRBD1 (6 bases). CDR1 is MDHEN and CDR2 is SYDVKM in the germline V gene. The CDR3 consists of 14 residues. Trimming left V 3 bases short and J 5 bases short, with 13 bases between.

This chain joins TRBV29-1 and TRBJ1-1; D possibly corresponds to TRBD1 (5 bases). Germline-derived CDR1 and CDR2 are SQVTM and ANQGSEA. V shed 1 base and J shed 4 bases, with 10 bases lying between them. The CDR3 spans 13 residues. For the CDR3, the DNA is TGCAGCGTTGAAGTTGGCCAGGGCACTGAAGCTTTCTTT. Translated, it gives CSVEVGQGTEAFF.

In its sample, this clone ranks as medium-sized. The CDR3 DNA sequence: TGTGCCAGTAGTATATTCGGACTAGCATATGAGCAGTTCTTC. It is translated as CASSIFGLAYEQFF. The chain couples TRBV19 to TRBJ2-1, with 8 positions matching TRBD2. Trimming took 2 bases from V and 8 from J; bases not matched to a gene: 5. CDR1 is LNHDA, CDR2 SQIVND, per germline (reference sequence). The CDR3 is made up of 14 amino acids.

This chain joins TRBV7-2 and TRBJ1-5; no firm D call. Per germline, CDR1 SGHTA and CDR2 FQGNSA. This CDR3 is built from 13 residues. The V end lost 3 bases, the J end lost 0 bases, and 3 bases lay between the germline ends. CDR3 nucleotides: TGTGCCAGCAGCTTTAATAGCAATCAGCCCCAGCATTTT. Translating gives CASSFNSNQPQHF.

This clone is medium-sized. The V gene is TRBV11-1, the J gene TRBJ2-2; no reliable D call. The germline gives CDR1 SGHAT, CDR2 FQDESV (reference sequence). This CDR3 is 11 amino acids long. V lost 4 bases and J 9 bases, leaving 6 bases between the germline ends. CDR3 sequence reads: CASSSSRELFF. The DNA of the CDR3 is TGTGCCAGCAGCTCATCCCGGGAGCTGTTTTTT.

This clone was detected ten times or more. This CDR3 is CASSLAAGQDGYTF. The DNA of the CDR3 is TGTGCCAGCAGCTTAGCGGCAGGGCAGGATGGCTACACCTTC. This chain links TRBV7-8 with TRBJ1-2; tentatively, D is TRBD1 (5 bases). V lost 0 bases and J lost 6, with 11 bases in between. This CDR3 has 14 amino acids. The germline V gene encodes CDR1 SGHVS and CDR2 FQNEAQ.

Ten or more counts support this clone. The chain carries TRBV5-1 and TRBJ2-5; 10 bases align to TRBD1. V lost 0 bases to trimming and J lost 0 bases; unmatched junction nucleotides: 5. This CDR3 has 17 amino acids. Per the germline V gene, CDR1 is SGHRS and CDR2 is YFSETQ. CDR3 DNA: TGCGCCAGCAGCTTGGGATTGGGACAGGGGTACCAAGAGACCCAGTACTTC. This gives the protein CASSLGLGQGYQETQYF.